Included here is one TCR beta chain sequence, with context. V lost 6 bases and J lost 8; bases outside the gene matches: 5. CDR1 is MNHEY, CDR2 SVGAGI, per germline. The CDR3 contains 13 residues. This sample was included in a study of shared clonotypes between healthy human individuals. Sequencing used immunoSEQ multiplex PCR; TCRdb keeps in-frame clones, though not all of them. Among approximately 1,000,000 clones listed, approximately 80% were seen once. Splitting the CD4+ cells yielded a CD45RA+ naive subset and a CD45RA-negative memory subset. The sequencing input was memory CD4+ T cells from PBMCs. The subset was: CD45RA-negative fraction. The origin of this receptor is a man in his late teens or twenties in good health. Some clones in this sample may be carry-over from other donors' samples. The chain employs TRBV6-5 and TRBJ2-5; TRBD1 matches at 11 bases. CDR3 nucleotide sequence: TGTGCCAGCAGCTGGACAGGGGGCAGTACCCAGTACTTC. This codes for CASSWTGGSTQYF.